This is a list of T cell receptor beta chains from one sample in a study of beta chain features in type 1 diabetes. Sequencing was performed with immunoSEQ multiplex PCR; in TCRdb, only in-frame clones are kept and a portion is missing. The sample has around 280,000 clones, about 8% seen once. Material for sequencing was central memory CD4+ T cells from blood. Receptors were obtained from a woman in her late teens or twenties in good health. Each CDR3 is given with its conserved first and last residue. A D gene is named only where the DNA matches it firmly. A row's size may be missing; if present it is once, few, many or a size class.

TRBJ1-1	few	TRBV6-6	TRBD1	CASSYALTGATEAFF	TGTGCCAGCAGTTACGCCCTGACAGGGGCCACTGAAGCTTTCTTT
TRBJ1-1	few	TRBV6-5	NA	CASSYVRGVYTEAFF	TGTGCCAGCAGTTATGTCCGGGGGGTTTACACTGAAGCTTTCTTT
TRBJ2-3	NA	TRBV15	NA	CATSRNPYSTDTQYF	TGTGCCACCAGCAGGAACCCTTATAGCACAGATACGCAGTATTTT
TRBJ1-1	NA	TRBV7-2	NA	CAGMGQMNTEAFF	TGTGCTGGGATGGGGCAAATGAACACTGAAGCTTTCTTT
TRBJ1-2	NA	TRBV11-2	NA	CASLGRKAGSNYGYTF	TGTGCCAGCCTGGGCCGTAAGGCAGGCTCTAACTATGGCTACACCTTC
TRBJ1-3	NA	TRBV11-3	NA	CASSLGGAAGSGNTIYF	TGTGCCAGCAGCTTGGGCGGGGCAGCCGGCTCTGGAAACACCATATATTTT
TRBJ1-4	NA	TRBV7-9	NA	CASSTGPGGGEKLFF	TGTGCCAGCAGCACCGGGCCCGGAGGTGGTGAAAAACTGTTTTTT
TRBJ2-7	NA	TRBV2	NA	CASSEAGYIRSQYF	TGTGCCAGCAGTGAAGCGGGATACATCCGGTCTCAGTACTTC
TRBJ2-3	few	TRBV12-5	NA	CAAVGNTDTQYF	TGTGCCGCCGTGGGAAACACAGATACGCAGTATTTT
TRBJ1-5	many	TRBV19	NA	CASTIKAGATNQPQHF	TGTGCCAGTACCATCAAGGCAGGGGCCACGAATCAGCCCCAGCATTTT
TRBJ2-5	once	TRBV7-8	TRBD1	CASSQGQGGQETQYF	TGTGCCAGCAGCCAGGGACAGGGAGGGCAAGAGACCCAGTACTTC
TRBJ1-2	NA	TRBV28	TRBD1	CASRNRGLGGYTF	TGTGCCAGCAGGAACAGGGGTTTAGGTGGCTACACCTTC
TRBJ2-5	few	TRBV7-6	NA	CASSYLQGSFGETQYF	TGTGCCAGCAGTTACCTACAGGGAAGTTTTGGGGAGACCCAGTACTTC
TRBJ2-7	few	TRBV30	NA	CAWSGAPSSSYEQYF	TGTGCCTGGAGTGGAGCGCCCAGTAGCTCCTACGAGCAGTACTTC
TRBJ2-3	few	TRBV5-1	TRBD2	CASSFSGGNTDTQYF	TGCGCCAGCAGCTTTAGCGGGGGGAACACAGATACGCAGTATTTT
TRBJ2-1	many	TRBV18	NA	CASSPTTGFNEQFF	TGTGCCAGCTCACCCACTACAGGTTTCAATGAGCAGTTCTTC
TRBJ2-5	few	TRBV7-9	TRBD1	CASSLEGGRETQYF	TGTGCCAGCAGCTTAGAAGGGGGCAGGGAGACCCAGTACTTC
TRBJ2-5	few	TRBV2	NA	CASSDVGGETQYF	TGTGCCAGCAGTGACGTAGGGGGAGAGACCCAGTACTTC
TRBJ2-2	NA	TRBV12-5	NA	CASGPWAANTGELFF	TGTGCTAGTGGTCCGTGGGCTGCGAACACCGGGGAGCTGTTTTTT
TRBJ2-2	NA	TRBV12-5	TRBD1	CASGSWQGVGELFF	TGTGCTAGTGGTTCTTGGCAGGGGGTCGGGGAGCTGTTTTTT
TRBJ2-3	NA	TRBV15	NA	CATSSGGYRADTQYF	TGTGCCACCAGCAGCGGGGGCTACAGGGCGGATACGCAGTATTTT
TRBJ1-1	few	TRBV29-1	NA	CSVEGQANTEAFF	TGCAGCGTTGAAGGGCAAGCGAACACTGAAGCTTTCTTT
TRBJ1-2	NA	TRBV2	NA	CASSDPDPRGYTF	TGTGCCAGCAGCGACCCCGATCCGAGAGGCTACACCTTC
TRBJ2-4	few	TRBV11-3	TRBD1	CASGPGQGWNIQYF	TGTGCCAGCGGGCCGGGACAGGGCTGGAACATTCAGTACTTC
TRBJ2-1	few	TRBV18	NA	CASSPGGNEQFF	TGTGCCAGCTCCCCCGGGGGAAACGAGCAGTTCTTC